What follows are 10 T cell receptor beta chains derived from one specimen sequenced in a study of blood T cells in healthy people across ages. Next came a second PCR, run for about 7 to 12 cycles, which used a sample-barcoded 5' primer along with a J-beta primer mix. MiXCR was run by TCRdb on the 5' RACE reads, yielding one entry per CDR3 protein. The sample records 850,000 to 1,000,000 distinct CDR3 sequences, around 48% being singletons. Sequencing was performed on blood. Receptors originate from a young man in good health.

The chain is built from TRBV5-1 and TRBJ2-7, with D perhaps matching TRBD2 (5 bases). V lost 4 bases, J lost 2 bases, and 16 bases lay in between. Germline V gene data show CDR1 as SGHRS and CDR2 as YFSETQ. The CDR3 extends over 15 amino acids. The CDR3 sequence: CASSSGWTETYEQYF. CDR3 bases: TGCGCCAGCAGCAGTGGCTGGACTGAGACCTACGAGCAGTACTTC.

The chain uses TRBV20-1 and TRBJ2-1, with D maybe TRBD1 (5 bases). The J call is uncertain, as TRBJ2-7 better fits the DNA end. The CDR3 loop spans 13 amino acids. Germline values: CDR1 DFQATT, CDR2 SNEGSKA (reference sequence). The CDR3 loop reads CSAKGPQGAEQYF. As DNA, the CDR3 is TGCAGTGCTAAGGGTCCCCAGGGTGCCGAGCAGTACTTC.

The chain couples TRBV30 to TRBJ2-5; D is possibly TRBD2 (6 bases). Germline CDR1 GTSNPN, CDR2 SVGIG (reference sequence). The CDR3 loop spans 14 amino acids. Trimming stripped 0 bases from V and 5 bases from J, with 13 bases between. The CDR3 coding sequence is TGTGCCTGGAGTGTTCTAGCGCGGCGGGAGACCCAGTACTTC. It yields the protein CAWSVLARRETQYF.

The V and J genes are TRBV6-1 and TRBJ2-2; possible D gene TRBD1, 6 bases. The CDR3 runs to 15 residues. The V end lost 6 bases, the J end lost 1 base, and 12 bases lay between the germline ends. Germline V gene lookup returns CDR1 MNHNS and CDR2 SASEGT. CDR3 sequence: CASSGHRENTGELFF. The CDR3 DNA follows: TGTGCCAGCAGCGGACACAGGGAGAACACCGGGGAGCTGTTTTTT.

This chain connects TRBV5-6 to TRBJ2-1, with 11 nucleotides matching TRBD2. The CDR3 runs 20 residues. V was pared by 4 bases and J by 0 bases, with 15 bases of the junction left unmatched. CDR1 and CDR2 from the germline V gene are SGHDT and YYEEEE. CDR3 sequence (DNA): TGTGCCAGCAGCGCCCCACCCGGGACTAGCGGACCTAGCTCCTACAATGAGCAGTTCTTC. This encodes CASSAPPGTSGPSSYNEQFF.

V gene TRBV6-4 combines with J gene TRBJ2-1; 9 bases are a match to TRBD1. This CDR3 comprises 16 residues. Per germline, CDR1 MRHNA and CDR2 SNTAGT. Unmatched junction bases numbered 4, after V lost 2 bases and J lost 2 bases. The DNA of the CDR3 is TGTGCCAGCAGTGACCGGACAGGGGAGACCTACAATGAGCAGTTCTTC. Amino acids: CASSDRTGETYNEQFF.

The chain carries TRBV7-9 and TRBJ2-5; D gene uncertain. Trimming took off 5 bases at V and 6 bases at J, with 13 bases between the two ends. The length of the CDR3 is 13 residues. CDR1 SEHNR and CDR2 FQNEAQ come from the germline V gene (reference sequence). The CDR3 protein is CASSVGPKKTQYF. The CDR3 coding sequence is TGTGCCAGCAGCGTCGGACCAAAAAAGACCCAGTACTTC.

This clonotype was picked up a small number of times. This chain joins TRBV29-1 and TRBJ2-6; D not certain. The CDR3 is 14 amino acids. Germline V gives CDR1 SQVTM, CDR2 ANQGSEA. Trimming removed 1 base from V and 3 bases from J, with 7 bases in between. The CDR3 loop is CSVEVQFGANVLTF. The CDR3 DNA reads as TGCAGCGTTGAAGTCCAGTTTGGGGCCAACGTCCTGACTTTC.

This clonotype was detected only a few times. The rearrangement joins TRBV7-2 to TRBJ2-7, with D perhaps TRBD1 or TRBD2 (7 bases each). The CDR3 extends over 15 amino acids. Germline assignment: CDR1 SGHTA and CDR2 FQGNSA. Trimming shortened V by 1 base and J by 5 bases, and 15 bases separated the two germline ends. The CDR3 is CASSLVRGGGHEQYF. The CDR3 DNA reads as TGTGCCAGCAGCTTAGTTAGGGGAGGGGGCCACGAGCAGTACTTC.

V is TRBV6-2 or TRBV6-3 and J is TRBJ2-1; D unresolved. Germline V gene sequence: CDR1 MNHEY, CDR2 SVGEGT. The CDR3 consists of 12 residues. V lost 9 bases to trimming and J lost 10 bases, with 16 bases between them. CDR3 sequence: CASRPGDWEQFF. CDR3 bases: TGTGCCAGTCGACCGGGCGACTGGGAGCAGTTCTTC.